The 2 T cell receptor beta chains in this list originate from one sample, sequenced in a study of cytomegalovirus exposure and HLA in healthy donors. 13 Jbeta primers and 60 Vbeta primers were used for the PCR. Here immunoSEQ multiplex PCR was the method, and the copy in TCRdb shows in-frame clones only, minus some. The repertoire consists of 150,000 to 200,000 clones, with approximately 84% occurring once and the leading ten covering approximately 2%. Sequencing used PBMCs. These receptors were collected from a man between 18 and 29 years old in good health and CMV-seropositive.

This chain links TRBV7-6 with TRBJ1-1; the D is unclear. Per the germline V gene, CDR1 is SGHVS and CDR2 is FNYEAQ. The CDR3 runs to 15 residues. Trimming took 2 bases from V and 5 from J, leaving 15 bases between them. CDR3 loop: CASSLWVDTSTEAFF. CDR3 sequence (DNA): TGTGCCAGCAGCTTATGGGTCGACACGAGTACTGAAGCTTTCTTT.

The chain carries TRBV6-5 and TRBJ1-2; the D gene is possibly TRBD1 (5 bases). The CDR3 consists of 12 residues. Trimming took off 3 bases at V and 5 bases at J, with 7 bases between the two ends. CDR1 is MNHEY and CDR2 is SVGAGI in the germline V gene. The CDR3 DNA sequence: TGTGCCAGCAGTTATGACAGATATGGCTACACCTTC. Its protein is CASSYDRYGYTF.